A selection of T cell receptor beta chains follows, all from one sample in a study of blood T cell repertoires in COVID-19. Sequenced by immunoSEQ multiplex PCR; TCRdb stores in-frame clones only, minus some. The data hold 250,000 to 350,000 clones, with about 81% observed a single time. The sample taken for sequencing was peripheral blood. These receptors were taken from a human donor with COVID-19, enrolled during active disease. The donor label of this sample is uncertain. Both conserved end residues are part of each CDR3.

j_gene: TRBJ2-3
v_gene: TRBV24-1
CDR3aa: CATSDLTSGNTDTQYF

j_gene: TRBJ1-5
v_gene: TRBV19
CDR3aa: CASRGGQGGNQPQHF

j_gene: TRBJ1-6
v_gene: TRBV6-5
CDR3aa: CASSYRDRVSPLHF

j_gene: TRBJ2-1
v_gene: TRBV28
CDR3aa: CASSLAGQTYNEQFF

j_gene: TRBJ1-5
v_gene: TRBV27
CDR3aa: CASSLWGDRTFDQPQHF

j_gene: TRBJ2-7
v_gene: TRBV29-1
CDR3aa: CSVDTVAGVGEQYF

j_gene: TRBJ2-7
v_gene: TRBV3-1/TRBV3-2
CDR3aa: CASSQETSGREYEQYF

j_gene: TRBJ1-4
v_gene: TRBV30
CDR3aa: CAWTPNARGEKLFF

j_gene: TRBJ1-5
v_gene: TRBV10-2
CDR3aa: CASSGTGNQPQHF

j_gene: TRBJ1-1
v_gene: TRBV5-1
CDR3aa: CASSLERGGETEAFF

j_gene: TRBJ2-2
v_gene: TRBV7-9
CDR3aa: CASILFPNTGELFF

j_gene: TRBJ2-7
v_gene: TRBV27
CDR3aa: CASSLLASGEQYF

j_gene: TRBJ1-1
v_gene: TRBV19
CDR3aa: CASTLDRRGTEAFF

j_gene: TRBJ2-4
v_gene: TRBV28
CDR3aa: CASSHQGGFGGGENIQYF

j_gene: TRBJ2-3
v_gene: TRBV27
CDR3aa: CASSFRESTQYF

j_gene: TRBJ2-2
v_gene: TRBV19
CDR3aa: CASRTTVNTGELFF

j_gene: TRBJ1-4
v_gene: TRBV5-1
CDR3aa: CASRGAGVGEKLFF

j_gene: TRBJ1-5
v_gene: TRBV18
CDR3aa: CASSPGFVGNQPQHF

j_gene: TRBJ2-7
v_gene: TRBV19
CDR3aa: CASSIAGGPGEQYF

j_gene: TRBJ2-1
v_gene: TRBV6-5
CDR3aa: CASSYRGHSYNEQFF

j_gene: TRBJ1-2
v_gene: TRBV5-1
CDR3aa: CASSLVYGTQGDGYTF

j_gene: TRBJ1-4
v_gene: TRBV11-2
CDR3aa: CASSPPLWRSRGDEKLFF

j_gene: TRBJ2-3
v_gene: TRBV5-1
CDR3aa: CASSFDGGSGADTQYF